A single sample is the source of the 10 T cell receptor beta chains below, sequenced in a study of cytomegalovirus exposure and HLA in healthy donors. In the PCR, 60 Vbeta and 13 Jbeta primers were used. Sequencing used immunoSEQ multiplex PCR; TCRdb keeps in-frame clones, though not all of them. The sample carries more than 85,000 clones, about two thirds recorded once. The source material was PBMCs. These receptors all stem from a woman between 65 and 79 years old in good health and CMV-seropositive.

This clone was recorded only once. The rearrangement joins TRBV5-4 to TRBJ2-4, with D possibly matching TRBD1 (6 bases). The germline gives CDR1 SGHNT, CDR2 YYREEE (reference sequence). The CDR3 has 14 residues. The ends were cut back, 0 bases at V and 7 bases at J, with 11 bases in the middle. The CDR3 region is CASSLEGDRNIQYF. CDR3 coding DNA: TGTGCCAGCAGCTTGGAGGGGGATCGGAACATTCAGTACTTC.

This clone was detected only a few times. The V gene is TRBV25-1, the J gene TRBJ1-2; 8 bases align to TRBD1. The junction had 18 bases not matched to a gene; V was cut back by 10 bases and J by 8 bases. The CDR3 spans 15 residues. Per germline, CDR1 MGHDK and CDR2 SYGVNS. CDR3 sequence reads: CATRDGGRGPGGYTF. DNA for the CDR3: TGTGCCACCAGAGATGGGGGCAGGGGGCCAGGGGGCTACACCTTC.

CDR3 protein: CASSPRLAESTDTQYF. The CDR3 DNA sequence: TGTGCCAGCAGCCCCCGACTAGCGGAAAGCACAGATACGCAGTATTTT. The chain couples TRBV14 to TRBJ2-3; 9 bases are a match to TRBD2. The CDR3 runs 16 residues. Trimming cost V 4 bases and J 0 bases; bases outside gene matches: 5. Germline V lookup: CDR1 SGHDN, CDR2 FVKESK.

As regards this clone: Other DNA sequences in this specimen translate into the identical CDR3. The CDR3 is CASSIGRGDTQYF. CDR3 nucleotides: TGTGCCAGTAGTATAGGCCGGGGAGATACGCAGTATTTT. This rearrangement joins TRBV19 to TRBJ2-3, with a possible D match to TRBD2 (5 bases). Germline V gene lookup returns CDR1 LNHDA and CDR2 SQIVND (reference sequence). V lost 1 base and J 5 bases, leaving 7 bases between the germline ends. This CDR3 comprises 13 residues.

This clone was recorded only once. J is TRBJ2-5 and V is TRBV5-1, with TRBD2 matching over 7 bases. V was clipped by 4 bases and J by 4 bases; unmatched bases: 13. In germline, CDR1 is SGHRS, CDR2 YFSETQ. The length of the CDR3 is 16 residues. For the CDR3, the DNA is TGCGCCAGCAGCCTGGGGGGGACTACTAGTTTAGAGACCCAGTACTTC. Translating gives CASSLGGTTSLETQYF.

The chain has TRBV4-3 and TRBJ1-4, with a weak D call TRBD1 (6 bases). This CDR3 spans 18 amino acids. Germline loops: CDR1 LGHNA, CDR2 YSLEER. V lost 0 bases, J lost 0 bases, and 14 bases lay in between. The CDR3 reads CASSQDRPGVATNEKLFF. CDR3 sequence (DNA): TGCGCCAGCAGCCAAGATCGTCCAGGGGTCGCAACTAATGAAAAACTGTTTTTT.

CDR3 DNA: TGTGCCTGGAGTGGAAGCGGGGCCCCGGGGTGGGAGACCCAGTACTTC. Translation: CAWSGSGAPGWETQYF. This chain connects TRBV30 to TRBJ2-5; 7 nucleotides agree with TRBD2. CDR3 length equals 16 residues. Unmatched junction bases numbered 13, after V lost 1 base and J lost 5 bases. Germline V gives CDR1 GTSNPN, CDR2 SVGIG (reference sequence).

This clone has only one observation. The CDR3 loop is CASSSDRVGTYEQYF. CDR3 nucleotide sequence: TGTGCCAGCTCATCGGACAGGGTGGGGACCTACGAGCAGTACTTC. The chain combines TRBV18 with TRBJ2-7; TRBD1 matches 8 bases. The germline V gene has CDR1 KGHSH and CDR2 LQKENI. The CDR3 contains 15 residues. Trimming cost V 5 bases and J 2 bases; bases outside gene matches: 8.

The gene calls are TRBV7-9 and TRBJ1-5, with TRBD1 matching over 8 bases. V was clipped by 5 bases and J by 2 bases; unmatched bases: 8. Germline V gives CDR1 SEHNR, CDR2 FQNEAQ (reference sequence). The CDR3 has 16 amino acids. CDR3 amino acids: CASSQRTGSGNQPQHF. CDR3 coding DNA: TGTGCCAGCAGCCAACGGACAGGGTCGGGCAATCAGCCCCAGCATTTT.

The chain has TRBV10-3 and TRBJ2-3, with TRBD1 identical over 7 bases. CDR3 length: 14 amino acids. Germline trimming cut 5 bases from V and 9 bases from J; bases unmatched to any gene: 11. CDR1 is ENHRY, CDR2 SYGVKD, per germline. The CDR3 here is CAISQGQTQITQYF. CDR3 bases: TGTGCCATCAGTCAGGGACAGACCCAGATAACGCAGTATTTT.